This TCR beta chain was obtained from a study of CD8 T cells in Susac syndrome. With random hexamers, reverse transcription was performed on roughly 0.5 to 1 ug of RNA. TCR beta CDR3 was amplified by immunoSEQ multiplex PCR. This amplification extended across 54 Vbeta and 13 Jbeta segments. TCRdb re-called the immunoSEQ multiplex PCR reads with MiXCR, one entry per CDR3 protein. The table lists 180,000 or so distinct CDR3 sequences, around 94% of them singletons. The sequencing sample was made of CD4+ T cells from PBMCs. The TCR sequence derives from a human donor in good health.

CDR3 in DNA: TGTGCCAGCAGCTTATCGGACGGGAATTCACCCCTCCACTTT. It encodes CASSLSDGNSPLHF. V gene TRBV9 combines with J gene TRBJ1-6; no clear D gene. Trimming stripped 4 bases from V and 7 bases from J, with 12 bases between. Germline V gene data show CDR1 as SGDLS and CDR2 as YYNGEE. The CDR3 is made up of 14 amino acids.